This TCR beta chain was sequenced in a study of control samples from healthy donors and cancer patients. TCRdb keeps only in-frame clones here, not all; method: immunoSEQ multiplex PCR. The sample has roughly 130,000 clones, 85% to 95% seen once; the top ten hold roughly 8.7%. This clone was counted a few times. Per the germline V gene, CDR1 is MNHNS and CDR2 is SASEGT. The CDR3 covers 15 residues. V dropped 2 bases and J dropped 5; count of bases not matched to a gene: 2. The origin of this receptor is a man aged 18 to 30 in good health. The sample consisted of blood. The chain joins TRBV6-1 to TRBJ2-1; 11 bases are shared with TRBD2. The DNA of the CDR3 is TGTGCCAGCAGTGAACCTAGCGGGGGGCACAATGAGCAGTTCTTC. It translates to CASSEPSGGHNEQFF.